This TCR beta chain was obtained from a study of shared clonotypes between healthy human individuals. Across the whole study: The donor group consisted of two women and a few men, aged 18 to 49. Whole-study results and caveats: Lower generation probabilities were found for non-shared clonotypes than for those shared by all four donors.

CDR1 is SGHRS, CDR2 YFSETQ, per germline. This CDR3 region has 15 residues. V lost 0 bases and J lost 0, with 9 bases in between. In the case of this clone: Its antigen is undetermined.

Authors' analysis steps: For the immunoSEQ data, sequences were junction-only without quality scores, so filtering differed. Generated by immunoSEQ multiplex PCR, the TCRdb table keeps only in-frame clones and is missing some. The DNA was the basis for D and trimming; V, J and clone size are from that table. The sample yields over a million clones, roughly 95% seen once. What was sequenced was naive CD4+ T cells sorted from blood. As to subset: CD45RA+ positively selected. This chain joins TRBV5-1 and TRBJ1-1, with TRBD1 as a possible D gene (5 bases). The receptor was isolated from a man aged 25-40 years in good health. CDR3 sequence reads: CASSLEGLMNTEAFF. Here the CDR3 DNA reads TGCGCCAGCAGCTTGGAGGGACTCATGAACACTGAAGCTTTCTTT.